This T cell receptor (beta chain) emerged from a study of cytomegalovirus exposure and HLA in healthy donors. General observations from the study: The authors later found most CMV-associated TCR beta chains appeared HLA-restricted.

The PCR ran on 60 Vbeta and 13 Jbeta primers. Profiling relied on immunoSEQ multiplex PCR, and the TCRdb table lists in-frame clones only, not all of them. The sample shows 120,000 to 150,000 clones, around 75% of them seen only once. This clone is a singleton in its sample. No antigen is known for it. J was trimmed by 4 bases and V by 5 bases; bases with no gene match: 4. CDR1 and CDR2 from the germline V gene are SNHLY and FYNNEI. The CDR3 loop spans 14 amino acids. The chain has TRBV2 and TRBJ2-2; 7 positions match TRBD1. This clonotype originated in a woman aged 25 to 39 in good health and CMV-seronegative. The sequenced material came from PBMCs. CDR3 protein: CASSNRGGTGELFF. The CDR3 nucleotides are TGTGCCAGCAGTAACAGGGGTGGCACCGGGGAGCTGTTTTTT. The variable domain in full, completed from reference TRBV2 and TRBJ2-2, reads EPEVTQTPSHQVTQMGQEVILRCVPISNHLYFYWYRQILGQKVEFLVSFYNNEISEKSEIFDDQFSVERPDGSNFTLKIRSTKLEDSAMYFCASSNRGGTGELFFGEGSRLTVL.